A single sample gave rise to the 14 T cell receptor beta chains below, sequenced in a study of shared clonotypes between healthy human individuals. Clones were sequenced by immunoSEQ multiplex PCR, and TCRdb holds only the in-frame ones, with some missing. The data show around 600,000 clones, around 96% seen once. Cells designated naive CD8 were CD45RO-negative and were positively selected for CCR7, with terminally differentiated effector memory CD45RA+ cells excluded. Material for sequencing was naive CD8+ T cells sorted from blood. The receptors stem from a woman under 40 in good health.

The J gene is TRBJ2-7, the V gene TRBV9; 8 bases agree with TRBD2. J lost 6 bases, V lost 0 bases, and 11 bases had no gene match. The germline V gene has CDR1 SGDLS and CDR2 YYNGEE. The CDR3 totals 16 residues. For the CDR3, the DNA is TGTGCCAGCAGCGTAGTTTCCCAGGGACTAGGAGGCGAGCAGTACTTC. Its translation is CASSVVSQGLGGEQYF.

The chain is built from TRBV29-1 and TRBJ1-1; D might be TRBD1 (6 bases). Germline V CDR1 and CDR2: SQVTM, ANQGSEA. This CDR3 spans 17 amino acids. V lost 0 bases and J lost 0, with 17 bases in between. The CDR3: CSVEEWMTGLMNTEAFF. Written as DNA, the CDR3 is TGCAGCGTTGAAGAGTGGATGACAGGACTCATGAACACTGAAGCTTTCTTT.

The rearrangement joins TRBV6-1 to TRBJ1-1; tentative D call: TRBD1 (5 bases). The germline V gene encodes CDR1 MNHNS and CDR2 SASEGT. The CDR3 contains 17 residues. With 2 bases removed from V and 6 bases from J, the gap between germline ends came to 22 bases. DNA of the CDR3: TGTGCCAGCAGTGAATGGTTCATGTCGAGGGGTTTCTCTGAAGCTTTCTTT. Translated, it gives CASSEWFMSRGFSEAFF.

V and J are TRBV28 and TRBJ2-7; D remains unclear. V shed 6 bases and J shed 2 bases, with 17 bases lying between them. The CDR3 extends over 15 amino acids. CDR1 MDHEN and CDR2 SYDVKM come from the germline V gene. In nucleotides, the CDR3 is TGTGCCAGCAGCACGCTCGCTCGAGGTACCTACGAGCAGTACTTC. Protein sequence: CASSTLARGTYEQYF.

The V call is TRBV7-2, the J call TRBJ2-7; D is ambiguous. The CDR3 is 15 amino acids. Trimming shortened V by 3 bases and J by 0 bases, and 12 bases separated the two germline ends. CDR1 is SGHTA, CDR2 FQGNSA, per germline. CDR3 loop: CASSLSLDISYEQYF. CDR3 coding DNA: TGTGCCAGCAGCTTGAGTTTGGATATCTCCTACGAGCAGTACTTC.

Remarks on this clone: This CDR3 is also generated by other DNA sequences in the sample. The chain carries TRBV28 and TRBJ2-1; D is unresolved. CDR3 length: 11 residues. The germline gives CDR1 MDHEN, CDR2 SYDVKM. Trimming cost V 3 bases and J 4 bases, with 1 base left between them. In DNA form, the CDR3 reads TGTGCCAGCAGTTTTTACAATGAGCAGTTCTTC. Amino acid sequence: CASSFYNEQFF.

The J gene is TRBJ2-7, the V gene TRBV7-9; D could derive from TRBD1 or TRBD2 (5 bases each). This CDR3 has 14 amino acids. Trimming shortened V by 1 base and J by 7 bases, and 14 bases separated the two germline ends. Germline CDR1 and CDR2: SEHNR and FQNEAQ (reference sequence). The CDR3 sequence is CASSLVPGPGEQYF. In nucleotides, the CDR3 is TGTGCCAGCAGCTTAGTGCCGGGACCAGGGGAGCAGTACTTC.

The chain employs TRBV11-1 and TRBJ2-5; D is unresolved. Germline assignment: CDR1 SGHAT and CDR2 FQDESV (reference sequence). V gave up 5 bases and J gave up 0 bases, with 10 bases separating them. CDR3 size: 14 residues. CDR3 coding DNA: TGTGCCAGCAGCCCAAGAACGGACCAAGAGACCCAGTACTTC. Amino acids: CASSPRTDQETQYF.

This chain connects TRBV7-2 to TRBJ2-1, with D uncertain. Germline loops: CDR1 SGHTA, CDR2 FQGNSA. The V end lost 5 bases, the J end lost 4 bases, and 18 bases lay between the germline ends. The CDR3 totals 16 residues. The CDR3, as DNA: TGTGCCAGCAGCCAGCCTTTGGATGGGAATTACAATGAGCAGTTCTTC. Its translation: CASSQPLDGNYNEQFF.

CDR3: CASGLPGGSSEQFF. CDR3 coding DNA: TGTGCCAGCGGGTTGCCCGGCGGGAGCAGTGAGCAGTTCTTC. The chain joins TRBV27 to TRBJ2-1; 7 bases map to TRBD2. The CDR3 length is 14 residues. J was trimmed by 9 bases and V by 8 bases; bases with no gene match: 13. Germline CDR1 MNHEY, CDR2 SMNVEV (reference sequence).

The rearrangement uses TRBV4-1 and TRBJ1-1; a possible D gene is TRBD1 (5 bases). This CDR3 contains 15 residues. Germline V gene data show CDR1 as MGHRA and CDR2 as YSYEKL. V dropped 0 bases and J dropped 4 bases, with 12 bases sitting between them. CDR3 nucleotides: TGCGCCAGCAGCCAAGACAATAATAGGGGCACTGAAGCTTTCTTT. Protein product: CASSQDNNRGTEAFF.

This chain links TRBV6-6 with TRBJ1-5, with TRBD1 as a possible D gene (5 bases). The CDR3 spans 14 residues. Germline V gives CDR1 MNHNY, CDR2 SVGAGI (reference sequence). Trimming shortened V by 5 bases and J by 7 bases, and 15 bases separated the two germline ends. CDR3 DNA sequence: TGTGCCAGCAGTCCCAACCAGGGATGGCAGCCCCAGCATTTT. It translates to CASSPNQGWQPQHF.

The chain has TRBV5-1 and TRBJ2-1; TRBD2 might be the D (5 bases). The CDR3 totals 15 residues. Germline loops: CDR1 SGHRS, CDR2 YFSETQ. The V end lost 2 bases, the J end lost 4 bases, and 13 bases lay between the germline ends. Here the CDR3 DNA reads TGCGCCAGCAGCTTCACGAGCGGAGCGTACAATGAGCAGTTCTTC. Amino acids: CASSFTSGAYNEQFF.

V usage is TRBV7-2 and J usage is TRBJ1-5; D gene uncertain. This CDR3 is built from 15 residues. V lost 3 bases and J 0 bases, leaving 9 bases between the germline ends. Per germline, CDR1 SGHTA and CDR2 FQGNSA. CDR3 residues: CASSFGVSSNQPQHF. Here the CDR3 DNA reads TGTGCCAGCAGCTTTGGTGTTTCTAGCAATCAGCCCCAGCATTTT.